The 18 T cell receptor beta chains below were found in one sample sequenced in a study of blood T cell repertoires in COVID-19. Profiling relied on immunoSEQ multiplex PCR, and the TCRdb table lists in-frame clones only, not all of them. The table shows about 370,000 clones, with 89% occurring only once. The sample was PBMCs or T cells enriched from blood (not recorded which). All receptors derive from a woman aged 25 to 39 who had recovered from COVID-19.

The chain combines TRBV18 with TRBJ1-1; TRBD1 matches at 8 bases. CDR1 and CDR2 from the germline V gene are KGHSH and LQKENI. Trimming removed 5 bases from V and 6 bases from J; junction bases left unmatched: 5. CDR3 length equals 13 residues. The CDR3 sequence is CASSSKQGAEAFF. In DNA, the CDR3 is TGTGCCAGCTCATCAAAACAGGGGGCTGAAGCTTTCTTT.

The chain couples TRBV9 to TRBJ2-3; D remains ambiguous. This CDR3 is built from 12 residues. CDR1 SGDLS and CDR2 YYNGEE come from the germline V gene. V dropped 1 base and J dropped 4 bases, with 4 bases sitting between them. For the CDR3, the DNA is TGTGCCAGCAGCGTAATCTCAGATACGCAGTATTTT. As protein: CASSVISDTQYF. Together with reference TRBV9 and TRBJ2-3, the CDR3 gives the full variable domain: DSGVTQTPKHLITATGQRVTLRCSPRSGDLSVYWYQQSLDQGLQFLIQYYNGEERAKGNILERFSAQQFPDLHSELNLSSLELGDSALYFCASSVISDTQYFGPGTRLTVL.

This clone was seen only a few times. V is TRBV2 and J is TRBJ1-6; D not certain. Germline V CDR1 and CDR2: SNHLY, FYNNEI. The CDR3 length is 14 residues. V shed 6 bases and J shed 10 bases, with 16 bases lying between them. The CDR3 region has the DNA TGTGCCAGCAGCCGACCGCTACTGGGCTCACCCCTCCACTTT. Amino acids: CASSRPLLGSPLHF.

The V gene is TRBV6-5, the J gene TRBJ1-6; TRBD1 aligns across 7 bases. Germline V gene data show CDR1 as MNHEY and CDR2 as SVGAGI. The CDR3 loop spans 15 amino acids. The junction had 9 bases not matched to a gene; V was cut back by 6 bases and J by 7 bases. CDR3 nucleotide sequence: TGTGCCAGCAGCCGATCGGGACAGACCAATTCACCCCTCCACTTT. It yields the protein CASSRSGQTNSPLHF.

The chain is built from TRBV12-5 and TRBJ1-5, with unresolved D. The V gene's germline CDR1 is LGHNT and CDR2 FRNRAP. V was cut by 0 bases and J by 6 bases, with 6 bases left in between. The CDR3 has 13 residues. Here the CDR3 DNA reads TGTGCTAGTGGTTTGGTGTTGCGTCAGCCCCAGCATTTT. Translating it yields CASGLVLRQPQHF.

J is TRBJ2-6 and V is TRBV3-1 (or the pseudogene TRBV3-2), with 8 bases that match TRBD2. J was trimmed by 0 bases and V by 2 bases; bases with no gene match: 9. The CDR3 runs 19 residues. CDR1 is LGHDT and CDR2 is YNNKEL in the germline V gene (reference sequence). CDR3 protein: CASSQISGTLLSGANVLTF. For the CDR3, the DNA is TGTGCCAGCAGCCAAATTAGCGGGACATTACTCTCTGGGGCCAACGTCCTGACTTTC.

V usage is TRBV4-1 and J usage is TRBJ2-1; 13 bases match TRBD2. V shed 0 bases, J shed 6 bases, and the junction held 5 bases outside the gene matches. Germline V gene lookup returns CDR1 MGHRA and CDR2 YSYEKL. The CDR3 totals 17 residues. The CDR3 bases are TGCGCCAGCAGCCAAGAGGAGGGACTAGCGGGAATCAATGAGCAGTTCTTC. It specifies CASSQEEGLAGINEQFF.

The V gene is TRBV4-3, the J gene TRBJ1-2; D uncertain. The CDR3 consists of 14 residues. The V gene lost 1 base and the J gene lost 1 base, with 7 bases spanning the gap. Per germline, CDR1 LGHNA and CDR2 YSLEER. In DNA form, the CDR3 reads TGCGCCAGCAGCCAAGTGGAGGGTAACTATGGCTACACCTTC. Translating it yields CASSQVEGNYGYTF.

The chain recombines TRBV7-9 with TRBJ2-1, with 10 bases identical to TRBD2. CDR1 SEHNR and CDR2 FQNEAQ come from the germline V gene (reference sequence). The CDR3 consists of 17 residues. Trimming took 4 bases from V and 5 from J; bases not matched to a gene: 11. The CDR3 here is CASSSIRAGLANNEQFF. The CDR3 nucleotides are TGTGCCAGCAGCTCTATCAGGGCGGGACTAGCGAACAATGAGCAGTTCTTC.

V usage is TRBV7-2 and J usage is TRBJ2-5; D is perhaps TRBD2 (6 bases). Between the trimmed V and J ends, which lost 1 base and 5 bases, there was a span of 17 bases. The CDR3 is made up of 16 amino acids. Germline V lookup: CDR1 SGHTA, CDR2 FQGNSA. The CDR3 DNA reads TGTGCCAGCAGCTTAGATTCCGGGAGCCCCCGGGAGACCCAGTACTTC. It specifies CASSLDSGSPRETQYF.

The rearrangement uses TRBV7-3 and TRBJ2-2, with D possibly being TRBD2 (6 bases). Deletions cut 5 bases from V and 6 bases from J, with 10 bases between. The CDR3 has 13 amino acids. The V gene's germline CDR1 is SGHTA and CDR2 FQGTGA. CDR3 protein: CASSTTGAGELFF. As DNA, the CDR3 is TGTGCCAGCAGCACGACGGGGGCCGGGGAGCTGTTTTTT.

This chain links TRBV9 with TRBJ2-5; 10 bases map to TRBD1. Per germline, CDR1 SGDLS and CDR2 YYNGEE. V shed 0 bases, J shed 5 bases, and the junction held 7 bases outside the gene matches. This CDR3 has 16 residues. The CDR3 here is CASSVGSTGGTETQYF. The CDR3 DNA reads as TGTGCCAGCAGCGTAGGATCGACAGGGGGCACCGAGACCCAGTACTTC.

In the case of this clone: The junction shows a germline mismatch at one end, possibly a read error. The V call is TRBV7-3, the J call TRBJ2-7; 7 bases agree with TRBD1. The germline V gene has CDR1 SGHTA and CDR2 FQGTGA. The CDR3 is made up of 16 amino acids. The CDR3 DNA reads TGTGCCAGCAGCCTAACCGGGACAGACTCTTCCTACGAGCAGTACTTC. The encoded protein is CASSLTGTDSSYEQYF.

This sequence joins TRBV28 and TRBJ1-1; possibly TRBD1 for D (5 bases). The ends were cut back, 8 bases at V and 3 bases at J, with 19 bases in the middle. CDR1 is MDHEN, CDR2 SYDVKM, per germline. The CDR3 is 15 residues long. The CDR3 region has the DNA TGTGCCAGCCGGACATGGGGTGGTCGTTACACTGAAGCTTTCTTT. Residues: CASRTWGGRYTEAFF.

The CDR3 DNA is TGTGCCAGCAGTGAATGGAGTAGCGGCTATGAGCAGTTCTTC. Amino acid sequence: CASSEWSSGYEQFF. The chain links TRBV25-1 to TRBJ2-1, with D tentatively TRBD2 (6 bases). Germline V gene lookup returns CDR1 MGHDK and CDR2 SYGVNS. This CDR3 is 14 amino acids long. V lost 1 base to trimming and J lost 8 bases, with 12 bases between them.

The chain links TRBV28 to TRBJ1-2; 7 bases fit TRBD1. Trimming took 1 base from V and 0 from J; bases not matched to a gene: 2. This CDR3 region has 15 residues. Looked up from germline, CDR1 is MDHEN and CDR2 is SYDVKM. The chain's CDR3 is CASSLSGQTNYGYTF. CDR3 coding DNA: TGTGCCAGCAGTTTATCGGGACAGACTAACTATGGCTACACCTTC.

The chain has TRBV5-1 and TRBJ1-2; tentatively, D is TRBD1 (5 bases). The V gene lost 8 bases and the J gene lost 7 bases, with 21 bases spanning the gap. Looked up from germline, CDR1 is SGHRS and CDR2 is YFSETQ. This CDR3 comprises 14 residues. CDR3: CASKGLGTDLGYTF. Written as DNA, the CDR3 is TGCGCCAGTAAGGGGCTCGGAACAGACCTTGGCTACACCTTC.

This chain links TRBV11-2 with TRBJ1-5; 7 bases map to TRBD1. CDR3 size: 14 residues. Germline loops: CDR1 SGHAT, CDR2 FQNNGV. The J segment lost 6 bases and the V segment lost 4 bases, leaving 6 bases of the junction unmatched. CDR3 sequence reads: CASSSGGGSQPQHF. The CDR3 bases are TGTGCCAGCAGCTCCGGAGGGGGCAGTCAGCCCCAGCATTTT. Filled out from reference TRBV11-2 and TRBJ1-5, the complete variable domain reads EAGVAQSPRYKIIEKRQSVAFWCNPISGHATLYWYQQILGQGPKLLIQFQNNGVVDDSQLPKDRFSAERLKGVDSTLKIQPAKLEDSAVYLCASSSGGGSQPQHFGDGTRLSIL.